A selection of T cell receptor beta chains follows, all from one sample in a study of blood T cells in healthy people across ages. MiXCR, applied by TCRdb to the 5' RACE reads, yields one record per CDR3 protein. The table lists 1,500,000 or so distinct CDR3 sequences, about 45% of them singletons. Sample: blood. The receptors stem from a woman aged 18-30 years in good health. Each CDR3 is given with its conserved first and last residue. The D gene is left open where the match is weak. Clone size is not always given. Where it is, it says once, few, many or a class for expanded clones.

CDR3aa: CASSFRTGSVYEQYF
CDR3nt: TGTGCCAGCAGCTTCCGGACAGGGAGTGTCTACGAGCAGTACTTC
d_gene: TRBD1
j_gene: TRBJ2-7
v_gene: TRBV5-6
abundance: NA

CDR3aa: CASSPPIGTSYEQYF
CDR3nt: TGTGCCAGCTCACCACCGATCGGGACTTCCTACGAGCAGTACTTC
d_gene: NA
j_gene: TRBJ2-7
v_gene: TRBV18
abundance: NA

CDR3aa: CASSTEIRSPLHF
CDR3nt: TGTGCCAGCAGTACGGAAATCCGTTCACCCCTCCACTTT
d_gene: NA
j_gene: TRBJ1-6
v_gene: TRBV12-3/TRBV12-4
abundance: NA

CDR3aa: CASSARTSGEQYF
CDR3nt: TGTGCCAGCAGCGCCAGGACTTCGGGGGAGCAGTACTTC
d_gene: NA
j_gene: TRBJ2-7
v_gene: TRBV9
abundance: NA

CDR3aa: CASSRRVPPDTQYF
CDR3nt: TGTGCCAGCAGCCGACGAGTCCCCCCAGATACGCAGTATTTT
d_gene: NA
j_gene: TRBJ2-3
v_gene: TRBV28
abundance: NA

CDR3aa: CASGRQGAASEKLFF
CDR3nt: TGTGCCAGCGGCAGACAGGGGGCCGCGAGTGAAAAACTGTTTTTT
d_gene: TRBD1
j_gene: TRBJ1-4
v_gene: TRBV7-2
abundance: NA

CDR3aa: CSVEVGRGESYGYTF
CDR3nt: TGCAGCGTTGAAGTCGGCCGGGGCGAGTCCTATGGCTACACCTTC
d_gene: NA
j_gene: TRBJ1-2
v_gene: TRBV29-1
abundance: NA

CDR3aa: CSVLSPASGGHNEQFF
CDR3nt: TGCAGCGTCCTTAGTCCGGCTAGCGGGGGCCACAATGAGCAGTTCTTC
d_gene: TRBD2
j_gene: TRBJ2-1
v_gene: TRBV29-1
abundance: NA

CDR3aa: CSAGKRVWDNEQFF
CDR3nt: TGCAGTGCGGGAAAGCGAGTCTGGGACAATGAGCAGTTCTTC
d_gene: NA
j_gene: TRBJ2-1
v_gene: TRBV20-1
abundance: few

CDR3aa: CASSQHSEAYNEQFF
CDR3nt: TGCGCCAGCAGCCAGCATAGCGAGGCCTACAATGAGCAGTTCTTC
d_gene: NA
j_gene: TRBJ2-1
v_gene: TRBV4-1
abundance: NA

CDR3aa: CASSYPGSKRNEQYF
CDR3nt: TGTGCCAGCAGTTACCCCGGGTCAAAAAGAAACGAGCAGTACTTC
d_gene: NA
j_gene: TRBJ2-7
v_gene: TRBV6-2/TRBV6-3
abundance: few

CDR3aa: CSARGYTGIPDYGYTF
CDR3nt: TGCAGTGCTAGAGGATATACAGGGATTCCCGACTATGGCTACACCTTC
d_gene: NA
j_gene: TRBJ1-2
v_gene: TRBV20-1
abundance: NA

CDR3aa: CAISAGSNSPLHF
CDR3nt: TGTGCCATCAGTGCTGGCAGTAATTCACCCCTCCACTTT
d_gene: NA
j_gene: TRBJ1-6
v_gene: TRBV10-3
abundance: NA

CDR3aa: CASKIADTDTQYF
CDR3nt: TGTGCCAGCAAGATCGCAGACACAGATACGCAGTATTTT
d_gene: NA
j_gene: TRBJ2-3
v_gene: TRBV6-1
abundance: NA

CDR3aa: CNVGTPGRDTQYF
CDR3nt: TGCAACGTCGGGACCCCGGGCCGAGATACGCAGTATTTT
d_gene: NA
j_gene: TRBJ2-3
v_gene: TRBV20-1
abundance: few

CDR3aa: CASTEGGADTGELFF
CDR3nt: TGCGCCAGCACCGAGGGAGGGGCGGACACCGGGGAGCTGTTTTTT
d_gene: TRBD2
j_gene: TRBJ2-2
v_gene: TRBV5-1
abundance: NA

CDR3aa: CSARPGGGEQYF
CDR3nt: TGCAGTGCTAGGCCAGGGGGAGGCGAGCAGTACTTC
d_gene: NA
j_gene: TRBJ2-7
v_gene: TRBV20-1
abundance: NA

CDR3aa: CASSVGPTGYEQYF
CDR3nt: TGTGCCAGCAGCGTCGGCCCAACTGGCTACGAGCAGTACTTC
d_gene: NA
j_gene: TRBJ2-7
v_gene: TRBV9
abundance: NA

CDR3aa: CASSITSGGHYNEQFF
CDR3nt: TGTGCCAGCAGCATTACTAGCGGGGGACATTACAATGAGCAGTTCTTC
d_gene: TRBD2
j_gene: TRBJ2-1
v_gene: TRBV9
abundance: few

CDR3aa: CASSQGTSGPQETKYF
CDR3nt: TGCGCCAGCAGCCAAGGGACTAGCGGGCCCCAAGAGACCAAGTACTTC
d_gene: TRBD2
j_gene: TRBJ2-5
v_gene: TRBV5-1
abundance: once

CDR3aa: CASSLIGSPLHF
CDR3nt: TGTGCCAGCAGTTTGATCGGTTCACCCCTCCACTTT
d_gene: NA
j_gene: TRBJ1-6
v_gene: TRBV27
abundance: NA

CDR3aa: CASSLERRSEEQYF
CDR3nt: TGTGCCAGCAGCTTAGAGCGTCGGTCTGAGGAGCAGTACTTC
d_gene: NA
j_gene: TRBJ2-7
v_gene: TRBV7-2
abundance: NA

CDR3aa: CAISGRAGAYEQYF
CDR3nt: TGTGCCATCAGTGGACGAGCGGGAGCCTACGAGCAGTACTTC
d_gene: TRBD2
j_gene: TRBJ2-7
v_gene: TRBV10-3
abundance: NA

CDR3aa: CASSKGEGSYNEQFF
CDR3nt: TGTGCCAGCAGTAAGGGGGAGGGCTCCTACAATGAGCAGTTCTTC
d_gene: NA
j_gene: TRBJ2-1
v_gene: TRBV9
abundance: few

CDR3aa: CASSFDPTEQYF
CDR3nt: TGTGCCAGCAGCTTCGACCCTACCGAGCAGTACTTC
d_gene: NA
j_gene: TRBJ2-7
v_gene: TRBV7-8
abundance: few

CDR3aa: CASYGGALWANEQYF
CDR3nt: TGTGCCAGCTACGGGGGAGCCCTTTGGGCCAATGAGCAGTACTTC
d_gene: NA
j_gene: TRBJ2-7
v_gene: TRBV6-2/TRBV6-3
abundance: once

CDR3aa: CATSDRTGSGTGELFF
CDR3nt: TGTGCCACCAGTGATCGGACAGGGAGTGGGACCGGGGAGCTGTTTTTT
d_gene: TRBD1
j_gene: TRBJ2-2
v_gene: TRBV24-1
abundance: NA

CDR3aa: CASSPRDRARNTEAFF
CDR3nt: TGTGCCAGCAGTCCCAGGGACAGGGCTAGGAACACTGAAGCTTTCTTT
d_gene: TRBD1
j_gene: TRBJ1-1
v_gene: TRBV6-5
abundance: few

CDR3aa: CASSFDVHTNYGYTF
CDR3nt: TGTGCCAGCAGCTTCGACGTACATACTAACTATGGCTACACCTTC
d_gene: NA
j_gene: TRBJ1-2
v_gene: TRBV7-8
abundance: NA

CDR3aa: CASSSNKGWAYGYTF
CDR3nt: TGTGCCAGCAGCTCGAACAAAGGGTGGGCCTATGGCTACACCTTC
d_gene: NA
j_gene: TRBJ1-2
v_gene: TRBV11-2
abundance: NA

CDR3aa: CASSARTSGGDEQFF
CDR3nt: TGCGCCAGCAGCGCACGGACTAGCGGGGGGGATGAGCAGTTCTTC
d_gene: TRBD2
j_gene: TRBJ2-1
v_gene: TRBV5-1
abundance: NA

CDR3aa: CASSPRGQRVVAFF
CDR3nt: TGTGCCAGCAGCCCTAGGGGACAGCGCGTCGTAGCTTTCTTT
d_gene: TRBD1
j_gene: TRBJ1-1
v_gene: TRBV11-1
abundance: NA

CDR3aa: CASSLQSGERLYGYTF
CDR3nt: TGTGCCAGCAGTTTGCAGTCGGGGGAAAGGCTTTATGGCTACACCTTC
d_gene: NA
j_gene: TRBJ1-2
v_gene: TRBV12-3/TRBV12-4
abundance: many

CDR3aa: CATSDAEGTGKHSNQPQHF
CDR3nt: TGTGCCACCAGTGACGCAGAGGGGACGGGGAAACATAGCAATCAGCCCCAGCATTTT
d_gene: NA
j_gene: TRBJ1-5
v_gene: TRBV24-1
abundance: few

CDR3aa: CASSSLAVLAGGGEQYF
CDR3nt: TGTGCCAGCAGCTCCTTAGCTGTCCTAGCGGGAGGGGGAGAGCAGTACTTC
d_gene: TRBD2
j_gene: TRBJ2-4
v_gene: TRBV11-2
abundance: NA

CDR3aa: CSVDSGDAEAFF
CDR3nt: TGCAGCGTTGATTCAGGGGACGCTGAAGCTTTCTTT
d_gene: NA
j_gene: TRBJ1-1
v_gene: TRBV29-1
abundance: NA

CDR3aa: CASSPSWAKTDTQYF
CDR3nt: TGTGCCAGCAGCCCTTCATGGGCGAAAACAGATACGCAGTATTTT
d_gene: NA
j_gene: TRBJ2-3
v_gene: TRBV7-2
abundance: few

CDR3aa: CASSRPVNQPQHF
CDR3nt: TGTGCCAGCAGCCGACCGGTCAATCAGCCCCAGCATTTT
d_gene: NA
j_gene: TRBJ1-5
v_gene: TRBV6-5
abundance: NA